This TCR beta chain was identified during a study of cytomegalovirus exposure and HLA in healthy donors. Study results and limitations: Rare TCR sequences predominated, though certain public TCRs were found in many donors. Earlier analysis found most TCR beta V segments productive about 87% or about 30% of the time.

The study ran its PCR with 60 Vbeta and 13 Jbeta primers. TCRdb's table, derived via immunoSEQ multiplex PCR, lists solely in-frame clones and lacks some. The sample records 97,000 or so clones, under 75% being singletons. The CDR3 sequence is 15 residues long. In regard to this clone: Its antigen remains unidentified.

Sequenced material: PBMCs. The TCR sequence derives from a middle-aged man in good health and CMV-seronegative. This chain joins TRBV1 and TRBJ2-5; TRBD2 is taken as the D call from the table, unchecked against the DNA. TRBV1 is designated a pseudogene. CDR3 sequence: CTSSQTPRRGETQYF. The CDR3 DNA follows: TGCACCAGCAGCCAAACTCCCCGACGGGGAGAGACCCAGTACTTC.